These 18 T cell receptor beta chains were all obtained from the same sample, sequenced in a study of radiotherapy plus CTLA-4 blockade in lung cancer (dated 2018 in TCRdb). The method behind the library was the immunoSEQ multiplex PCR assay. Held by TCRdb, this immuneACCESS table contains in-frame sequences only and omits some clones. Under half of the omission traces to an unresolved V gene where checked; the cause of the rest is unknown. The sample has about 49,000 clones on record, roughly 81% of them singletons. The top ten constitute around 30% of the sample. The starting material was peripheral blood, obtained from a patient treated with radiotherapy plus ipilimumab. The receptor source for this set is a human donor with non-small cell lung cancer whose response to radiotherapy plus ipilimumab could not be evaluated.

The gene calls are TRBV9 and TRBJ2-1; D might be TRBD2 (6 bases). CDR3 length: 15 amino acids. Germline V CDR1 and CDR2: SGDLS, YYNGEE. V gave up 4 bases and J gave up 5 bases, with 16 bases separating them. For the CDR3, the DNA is TGTGCCAGCAGCCGGTTCGGAGGGGTAGACAATGAGCAGTTCTTC. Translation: CASSRFGGVDNEQFF.

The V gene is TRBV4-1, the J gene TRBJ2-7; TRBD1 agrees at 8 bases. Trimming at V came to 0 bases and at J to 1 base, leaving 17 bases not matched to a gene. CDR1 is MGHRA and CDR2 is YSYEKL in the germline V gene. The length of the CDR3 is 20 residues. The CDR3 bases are TGCGCCAGCAGCCAAGATCGGGGTGGCCCCCGGACAGGGCGTTCCTACGAGCAGTACTTC. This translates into CASSQDRGGPRTGRSYEQYF.

CDR3: CAWTGTRTSDTQYF. DNA of the CDR3: TGTGCCTGGACCGGGACTAGAACCTCAGATACGCAGTATTTT. V is TRBV30 and J is TRBJ2-3; 8 bases agree with TRBD2. There are 14 residues in the CDR3. The junction had 7 bases not matched to a gene; V was cut back by 4 bases and J by 4 bases. CDR1 and CDR2 (germline): GTSNPN, SVGIG (reference sequence).

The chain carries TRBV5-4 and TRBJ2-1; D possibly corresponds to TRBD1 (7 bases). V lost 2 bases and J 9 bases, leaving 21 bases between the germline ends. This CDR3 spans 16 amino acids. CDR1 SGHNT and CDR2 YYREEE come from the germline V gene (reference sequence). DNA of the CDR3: TGTGCCAGCAGCTTTCCCGGGACAGATGGGGAGGTTGAGCAGTTCTTC. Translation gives CASSFPGTDGEVEQFF.

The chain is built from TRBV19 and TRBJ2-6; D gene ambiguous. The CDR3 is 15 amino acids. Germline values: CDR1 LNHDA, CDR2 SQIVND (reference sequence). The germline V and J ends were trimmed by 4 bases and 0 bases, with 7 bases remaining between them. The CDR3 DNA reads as TGTGCCAGTAGTACCTCTATCTCTGGGGCCAACGTCCTGACTTTC. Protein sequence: CASSTSISGANVLTF.

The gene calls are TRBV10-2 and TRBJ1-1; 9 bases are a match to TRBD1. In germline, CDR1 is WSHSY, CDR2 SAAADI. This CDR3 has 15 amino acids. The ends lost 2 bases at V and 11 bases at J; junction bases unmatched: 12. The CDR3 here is CASSEPTRQGGGAFF. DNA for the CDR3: TGCGCCAGCAGTGAGCCTACGAGACAGGGGGGGGGTGCTTTCTTT.

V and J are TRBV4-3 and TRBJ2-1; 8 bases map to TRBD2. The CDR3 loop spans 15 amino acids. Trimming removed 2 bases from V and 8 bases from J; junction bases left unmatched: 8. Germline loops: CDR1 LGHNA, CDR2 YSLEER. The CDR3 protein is CASSQLQRERDEQFF. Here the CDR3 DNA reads TGCGCCAGCAGCCAACTACAGCGGGAGAGGGATGAGCAGTTCTTC.

This CDR3 reads CASMGDWYTEAFF. CDR3 bases: TGTGCCAGCATGGGGGACTGGTACACTGAAGCTTTCTTT. This chain connects TRBV7-9 to TRBJ1-1; a possible D gene is TRBD1 (5 bases). The CDR3 contains 13 residues. CDR1 SEHNR and CDR2 FQNEAQ come from the germline V gene (reference sequence). V was pared by 7 bases and J by 3 bases, with 12 bases between.

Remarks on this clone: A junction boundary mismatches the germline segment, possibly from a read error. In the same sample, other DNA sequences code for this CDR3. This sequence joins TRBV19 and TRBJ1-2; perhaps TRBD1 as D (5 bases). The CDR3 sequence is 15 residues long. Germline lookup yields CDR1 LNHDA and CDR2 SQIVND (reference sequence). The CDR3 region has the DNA TGTGCCAGTAGTATCCTACCTACGGGGGGGTATGGTTACACCTTC. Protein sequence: CASSILPTGGYGYTF.

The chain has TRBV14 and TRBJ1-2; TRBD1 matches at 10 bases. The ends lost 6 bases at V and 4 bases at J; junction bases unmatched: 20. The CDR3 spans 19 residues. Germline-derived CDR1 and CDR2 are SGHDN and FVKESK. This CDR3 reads CASRLGPGQGRAGPYGYTF. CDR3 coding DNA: TGTGCCAGCAGACTTGGACCGGGACAGGGGCGGGCGGGTCCCTATGGCTACACCTTC.

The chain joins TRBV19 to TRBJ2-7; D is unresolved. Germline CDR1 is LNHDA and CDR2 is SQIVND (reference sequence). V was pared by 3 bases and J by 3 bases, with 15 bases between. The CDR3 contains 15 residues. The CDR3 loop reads CASSIEPRPYYEQYF. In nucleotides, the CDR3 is TGTGCCAGTAGTATTGAGCCTAGACCGTACTACGAGCAGTACTTC.

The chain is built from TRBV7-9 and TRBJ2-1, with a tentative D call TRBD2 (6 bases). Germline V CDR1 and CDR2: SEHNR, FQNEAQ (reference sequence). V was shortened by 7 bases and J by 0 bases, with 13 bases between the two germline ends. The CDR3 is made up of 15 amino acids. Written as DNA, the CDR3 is TGTGCCAGCACCGCGGGACCGAGCTCCTACAATGAGCAGTTCTTC. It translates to CASTAGPSSYNEQFF.

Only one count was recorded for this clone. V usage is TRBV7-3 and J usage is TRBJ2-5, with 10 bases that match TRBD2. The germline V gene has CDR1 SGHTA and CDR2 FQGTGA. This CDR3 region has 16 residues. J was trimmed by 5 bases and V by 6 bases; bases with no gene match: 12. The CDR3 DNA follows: TGTGCCAGCAGTCGTAATAGCGGGAGGCCGGAGGAGACCCAGTACTTC. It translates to CASSRNSGRPEETQYF.

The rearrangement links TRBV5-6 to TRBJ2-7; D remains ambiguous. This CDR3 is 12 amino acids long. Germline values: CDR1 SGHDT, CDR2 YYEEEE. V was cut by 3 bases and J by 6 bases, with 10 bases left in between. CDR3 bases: TGTGCCAGCAGCTCCAGACTTGGCGAGCAGTACTTC. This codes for CASSSRLGEQYF.

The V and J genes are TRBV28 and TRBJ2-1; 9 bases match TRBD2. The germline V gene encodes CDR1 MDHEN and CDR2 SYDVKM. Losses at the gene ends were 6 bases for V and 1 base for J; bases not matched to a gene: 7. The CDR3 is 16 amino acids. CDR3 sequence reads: CASSSAGGSSYNEQFF. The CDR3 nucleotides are TGTGCCAGCAGCTCAGCGGGAGGAAGTTCCTACAATGAGCAGTTCTTC. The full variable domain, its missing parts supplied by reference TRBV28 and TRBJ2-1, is DVKVTQSSRYLVKRTGEKVFLECVQDMDHENMFWYRQDPGLGLRLIYFSYDVKMKEKGDIPEGYSVSREKKERFSLILESASTNQTSMYLCASSSAGGSSYNEQFFGPGTRLTVL.

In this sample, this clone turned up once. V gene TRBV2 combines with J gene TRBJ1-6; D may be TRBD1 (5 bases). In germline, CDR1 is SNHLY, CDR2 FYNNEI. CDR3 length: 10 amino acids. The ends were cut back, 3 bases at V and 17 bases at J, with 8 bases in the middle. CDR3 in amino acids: CASSERDFHF. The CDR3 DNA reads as TGTGCCAGCAGTGAGAGGGACTTCCACTTT.

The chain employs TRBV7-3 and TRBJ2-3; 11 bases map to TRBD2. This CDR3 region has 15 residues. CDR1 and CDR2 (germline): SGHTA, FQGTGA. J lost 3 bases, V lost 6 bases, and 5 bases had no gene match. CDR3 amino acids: CASSLTSGMTDTQYF. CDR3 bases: TGTGCCAGCAGTCTGACTAGCGGGATGACAGATACGCAGTATTTT.

CDR3 region: CAIREQVSMNTEAFF. CDR3 nucleotide sequence: TGTGCCATCAGGGAACAGGTCTCAATGAACACTGAAGCTTTCTTT. The rearrangement uses TRBV10-3 and TRBJ1-1; D might be TRBD1 (5 bases). V lost 6 bases and J lost 0, with 14 bases in between. The CDR3 length is 15 residues. The V gene's germline CDR1 is ENHRY and CDR2 SYGVKD.